A single sample gave rise to the 7 T cell receptor beta chains below, sequenced in a study of T cells in Graves' hyperthyroidism and ophthalmopathy. Amplification targeted TCR beta CDR3 regions from RNA transcripts. First-round RT-PCR of the TCR CDR3 relied on the HTBI primer set. TCRdb analysed the multiplex PCR reads with MiXCR anew, one entry per CDR3 protein. The profile shows about 360,000 distinct CDR3 sequences, roughly 13% of them singletons. The source material was blood. The receptors come from a young woman with Graves' hyperthyroidism.

This clonotype was seen ten or more times. V gene TRBV6-1 combines with J gene TRBJ1-2; 11 nucleotides line up with TRBD1. The CDR3 runs to 15 residues. V lost 6 bases to trimming and J lost 7 bases; unmatched junction nucleotides: 10. The germline V gene has CDR1 MNHNS and CDR2 SASEGT. The chain's CDR3 is CASRRGQGALGGYTF. In DNA form, the CDR3 reads TGTGCCAGCAGGCGCGGACAGGGGGCTTTAGGTGGCTACACCTTC.

This clonotype occurred many times. The CDR3 loop reads CSVPGGARVEAFF. The CDR3 coding sequence is TGCAGCGTCCCAGGGGGGGCACGGGTTGAAGCTTTCTTT. V usage is TRBV29-1 and J usage is TRBJ1-1; 7 bases agree with TRBD1. Losses at the gene ends were 6 bases for V and 7 bases for J; bases not matched to a gene: 11. The CDR3 runs 13 residues. CDR1 SQVTM and CDR2 ANQGSEA come from the germline V gene.

Ten or more counts support this clonotype. This chain joins TRBV27 and TRBJ2-7; D is uncertain. Germline values: CDR1 MNHEY, CDR2 SMNVEV (reference sequence). V lost 6 bases and J lost 2, with 11 bases in between. CDR3 length equals 13 residues. CDR3 DNA sequence: TGTGCCAGCAGGACCGAAGGCACCTACGAGCAGTACTTC. As protein: CASRTEGTYEQYF.

This clonotype was seen only a few times. The chain combines TRBV5-5 with TRBJ1-4; 7 bases fit TRBD1. The CDR3 loop spans 18 amino acids. The J segment lost 1 base and the V segment lost 3 bases, leaving 12 bases of the junction unmatched. Germline lookup yields CDR1 SGHKS and CDR2 YYEKEE (reference sequence). This CDR3 is CASSSTAGRGGTNEKLFF. CDR3 coding DNA: TGTGCCAGCAGCTCCACGGCGGGCAGGGGGGGAACTAATGAAAAACTGTTTTTT.

This clonotype has a count of ten or more. The rearrangement uses TRBV7-6 and TRBJ1-1, with 7 bases matching TRBD1. CDR3 length equals 15 residues. Looked up from germline, CDR1 is SGHVS and CDR2 is FNYEAQ. The trim removed 1 base at V and 6 bases at J, leaving 8 bases unmatched. Here the CDR3 reads CASSLVGRGMAEAFF. Written as DNA, the CDR3 is TGTGCCAGCAGCTTAGTCGGCAGGGGGATGGCTGAAGCTTTCTTT. The whole variable domain, filled in from reference TRBV7-6 and TRBJ1-1, reads GAGVSQSPRYKVTKRGQDVALRCDPISGHVSLYWYRQALGQGPEFLTYFNYEAQQDKSGLPNDRFSAERPEGSISTLTIQRTEQRDSAMYRCASSLVGRGMAEAFFGQGTRLTVV.

This clonotype was found many times. V gene TRBV20-1 combines with J gene TRBJ2-7; D is ambiguous. The CDR3 consists of 14 residues. Per the germline V gene, CDR1 is DFQATT and CDR2 is SNEGSKA (reference sequence). The ends were cut back, 6 bases at V and 4 bases at J, with 19 bases in the middle. CDR3 amino acids: CSARPAGLDYEQYF. In DNA, the CDR3 is TGCAGTGCCCGCCCGGCTGGCCTCGATTACGAGCAGTACTTC.

This clonotype was seen repeatedly, ten times or more. The rearrangement uses TRBV15 and TRBJ1-5; a weak D match, TRBD1 (5 bases). The CDR3 extends over 15 amino acids. Germline CDR1 LNHNV, CDR2 YYDKDF (reference sequence). Trimming took 1 base from V and 5 from J, leaving 12 bases between them. The CDR3 bases are TGTGCCACCAGCAGAGCCAAGGGACTCTATCAGCCCCAGCATTTT. This translates into CATSRAKGLYQPQHF.